The 30 T cell receptor beta chains presented below share a single source sample, sequenced in a study of blood T cell repertoires in COVID-19. Repertoires were generated with immunoSEQ multiplex PCR, while TCRdb's copy carries only in-frame clones and drops some. Of 200,000 to 250,000 clones listed, 70% to 90% are singletons. The sequenced material came from peripheral blood. These receptors were taken from a man between 35 and 55 years old with acute or convalescent COVID-19.

There are a few counts of this clone. The V call is TRBV9, the J call TRBJ1-5; possible D gene TRBD1, 5 bases. The CDR3 is 15 amino acids. The V gene lost 2 bases and the J gene lost 1 base, with 10 bases spanning the gap. In germline, CDR1 is SGDLS, CDR2 YYNGEE. CDR3 sequence: CASSVSGKSNQPQHF. Written as DNA, the CDR3 is TGTGCCAGCAGCGTCTCAGGGAAGAGCAATCAGCCCCAGCATTTT.

The V call is TRBV4-2, the J call TRBJ1-2, with a tentative D call TRBD1 (6 bases). There are 15 residues in the CDR3. V shed 0 bases and J shed 4 bases, with 12 bases lying between them. Germline assignment: CDR1 LGHNA and CDR2 YNFKEQ. This CDR3 reads CASSQDRGTAYGYTF. CDR3 coding DNA: TGTGCCAGCAGCCAAGATAGGGGGACGGCCTATGGCTACACCTTC.

The chain recombines TRBV6-5 with TRBJ1-2; D might be TRBD1 (5 bases). Per the germline V gene, CDR1 is MNHEY and CDR2 is SVGAGI. The CDR3 consists of 14 residues. V shed 2 bases and J shed 0 bases, with 7 bases lying between them. The CDR3 DNA sequence: TGTGCCAGCAGTTACGGAGGGGCTAACTATGGCTACACCTTC. Translation: CASSYGGANYGYTF.

V is TRBV9 and J is TRBJ2-7; 10 bases are a match to TRBD2. This CDR3 is built from 13 residues. In germline, CDR1 is SGDLS, CDR2 YYNGEE. J was trimmed by 4 bases and V by 4 bases; bases with no gene match: 2. The CDR3 DNA reads as TGTGCCAGCAGCCCGACTAGCGGGTACGAGCAGTACTTC. This encodes CASSPTSGYEQYF.

This clone was picked up one time. V usage is TRBV6-5 and J usage is TRBJ1-1; D may be TRBD1 (6 bases). Deletions cut 10 bases from V and 8 bases from J, with 11 bases between. In germline, CDR1 is MNHEY, CDR2 SVGAGI. This CDR3 region has 10 residues. CDR3: CATLRGEAFF. CDR3 bases: TGTGCCACCTTAAGGGGGGAAGCTTTCTTT.

In this sample, this clone turned up a few times. The J gene is TRBJ2-2, the V gene TRBV30; tentatively, D is TRBD2 (5 bases). Germline CDR1 GTSNPN, CDR2 SVGIG (reference sequence). The CDR3 totals 13 residues. V was trimmed by 5 bases and J by 5 bases, leaving 12 bases between them. CDR3 residues: CAWRGSLTGELFF. CDR3 bases: TGTGCCTGGCGGGGATCCCTGACCGGGGAGCTGTTTTTT.

This clone was observed a single time. The chain is built from TRBV19 and TRBJ1-1, with a weak D call TRBD1 (5 bases). Germline loops: CDR1 LNHDA, CDR2 SQIVND (reference sequence). The germline V and J ends were trimmed by 4 bases and 8 bases, with 20 bases remaining between them. The CDR3 has 15 amino acids. CDR3 in DNA: TGTGCCAGTAGTAAGGAGAGCGGGACCCGGAGGGAAGCTTTCTTT. This sequence encodes CASSKESGTRREAFF.

The V and J genes are TRBV6-5 and TRBJ1-2, with TRBD1 as a possible D gene (6 bases). With 6 bases removed from V and 7 bases from J, the gap between germline ends came to 12 bases. CDR1 is MNHEY and CDR2 is SVGAGI in the germline V gene. CDR3 length: 12 amino acids. The CDR3 reads CASSLTGTGYTF. The CDR3 DNA reads as TGTGCCAGCAGCCTGACAGGAACTGGCTACACCTTC.

V gene TRBV19 combines with J gene TRBJ1-4; D call uncertain. The CDR3 loop spans 17 amino acids. The ends were cut back, 7 bases at V and 3 bases at J, with 21 bases in the middle. Germline CDR1 LNHDA, CDR2 SQIVND (reference sequence). The chain's CDR3 is CASTISGRVEANEKLFF. CDR3 nucleotides: TGTGCCAGTACCATCTCGGGTCGAGTGGAGGCTAATGAAAAACTGTTTTTT.

The genes are TRBV5-4 and TRBJ2-5, with a possible D match to TRBD1 (5 bases). With 0 bases removed from V and 2 bases from J, the gap between germline ends came to 11 bases. CDR1 and CDR2 from the germline V gene are SGHNT and YYREEE (reference sequence). The CDR3 extends over 15 amino acids. This CDR3 reads CASSLGAGQQETQYF. Here the CDR3 DNA reads TGTGCCAGCAGCTTGGGGGCAGGGCAGCAAGAGACCCAGTACTTC.

V and J are TRBV9 and TRBJ2-5, with TRBD2 matching 14 bases. CDR3 length: 15 amino acids. Germline V CDR1 and CDR2: SGDLS, YYNGEE. Trimming took 6 bases from V and 5 from J; bases not matched to a gene: 6. The CDR3 protein is CASNLGLAGGETQYF. The CDR3 DNA reads TGTGCCAGCAACCTCGGACTAGCGGGGGGTGAGACCCAGTACTTC. The whole variable domain, remainder taken from reference TRBV9 and TRBJ2-5, is DSGVTQTPKHLITATGQRVTLRCSPRSGDLSVYWYQQSLDQGLQFLIQYYNGEERAKGNILERFSAQQFPDLHSELNLSSLELGDSALYFCASNLGLAGGETQYFGPGTRLLVL.

In regard to this clone: The same CDR3 can be traced to other DNA sequences in this sample. This sequence joins TRBV5-6 and TRBJ1-5; TRBD1 might be the D (5 bases). The CDR3 runs to 14 residues. Looked up from germline, CDR1 is SGHDT and CDR2 is YYEEEE. The V end lost 0 bases, the J end lost 4 bases, and 8 bases lay between the germline ends. The CDR3 region has the DNA TGTGCCAGCAGCTTGGGACAGATTAATCAGCCCCAGCATTTT. Its protein is CASSLGQINQPQHF.

The chain links TRBV5-6 to TRBJ1-1; 7 nucleotides match TRBD1. Germline V gene lookup returns CDR1 SGHDT and CDR2 YYEEEE. Losses at the gene ends were 2 bases for V and 7 bases for J; bases not matched to a gene: 5. The CDR3 has 13 residues. CDR3 nucleotides: TGTGCCAGCAGCTTTGGGACAGAAGGTGAAGCTTTCTTT. Translation gives CASSFGTEGEAFF.

The J gene is TRBJ2-7, the V gene TRBV27; 7 nucleotides agree with TRBD2. V lost 3 bases and J lost 2; bases outside the gene matches: 10. CDR1 is MNHEY, CDR2 SMNVEV, per germline (reference sequence). The CDR3 loop spans 16 amino acids. The CDR3 spells CASSLGGGVKTYEQYF. The CDR3 coding sequence is TGTGCCAGCAGTTTGGGGGGAGGGGTAAAGACCTACGAGCAGTACTTC.

This sequence joins TRBV1 and TRBJ2-3; the table's D call, TRBD2, was not checked against the DNA. TRBV1 is described as a pseudogene. CDR3 length: 19 amino acids. DNA for the CDR3: TGCACCAGCAGCCACGGACTAGCGGGGGGCCCGTGGGGCACAGATACGCAGTATTTT. Amino acids: CTSSHGLAGGPWGTDTQYF.

The chain carries TRBV5-1 and TRBJ2-1, with 8 bases that match TRBD2. CDR3 length equals 15 residues. Trimming cost V 1 base and J 9 bases; bases outside gene matches: 9. Germline V gene lookup returns CDR1 SGHRS and CDR2 YFSETQ. Here the CDR3 DNA reads TGCGCCAGCAGCTTGATTTCGCGGGGGGCGGCTGAGCAGTTCTTC. It is translated as CASSLISRGAAEQFF.

V is TRBV30 and J is TRBJ1-6, with D possibly being TRBD1 (6 bases). Germline lookup yields CDR1 GTSNPN and CDR2 SVGIG (reference sequence). The germline V and J ends were trimmed by 4 bases and 9 bases, with 16 bases remaining between them. The CDR3 runs 14 residues. In DNA form, the CDR3 reads TGTGCCTGGACAGACGGGACATTCGGTTCACCCCTCCACTTT. Translated, it gives CAWTDGTFGSPLHF.

V gene TRBV7-2 combines with J gene TRBJ2-2; D may be TRBD2 (6 bases). Per the germline V gene, CDR1 is SGHTA and CDR2 is FQGNSA. The ends were cut back, 2 bases at V and 6 bases at J, with 10 bases in the middle. This CDR3 is 14 amino acids long. DNA for the CDR3: TGTGCCAGCAGCTTAATGGAGGGAGCCGGGGAGCTGTTTTTT. This sequence encodes CASSLMEGAGELFF.

The chain couples TRBV9 to TRBJ1-6; tentatively, D is TRBD1 (6 bases). V dropped 7 bases and J dropped 3 bases, with 17 bases sitting between them. CDR1 and CDR2 from the germline V gene are SGDLS and YYNGEE. CDR3 length: 16 residues. CDR3 sequence reads: CASPRGGRSYNSPLHF. The CDR3 DNA reads TGTGCCAGCCCCCGAGGGGGACGGAGCTATAATTCACCCCTCCACTTT.

V gene TRBV6-5 combines with J gene TRBJ1-5; D is ambiguous. From germline, CDR1 is MNHEY and CDR2 SVGAGI. V lost 6 bases and J lost 7, with 13 bases in between. This CDR3 spans 13 amino acids. The CDR3 DNA reads TGTGCCAGCAGCAGAACTCGTAGCCAGCCCCAGCATTTT. Translation gives CASSRTRSQPQHF.

This clone came up a few times. This chain links TRBV6-4 with TRBJ2-1; 8 nucleotides agree with TRBD1. CDR3 size: 14 residues. Germline V lookup: CDR1 MRHNA, CDR2 SNTAGT. With 2 bases clipped from V and 6 bases from J, the junction kept 3 bases outside the gene matches. In DNA form, the CDR3 reads TGTGCCAGCAGTGACCCACAGGGGGGCAATGAGCAGTTCTTC. It yields the protein CASSDPQGGNEQFF.

V gene TRBV7-3 combines with J gene TRBJ2-2; D unresolved. Germline assignment: CDR1 SGHTA and CDR2 FQGTGA. The V gene lost 5 bases and the J gene lost 4 bases, with 8 bases spanning the gap. CDR3 length: 13 residues. CDR3 amino acids: CASSPTLTGELFF. CDR3 DNA: TGTGCCAGCAGCCCTACTCTCACCGGGGAGCTGTTTTTT.

The CDR3 nucleotides are TGTGCCAGCTCACCTCTTGAGAGGGCCTCTGGAAACACCATATATTTT. Amino acids: CASSPLERASGNTIYF. The chain has TRBV18 and TRBJ1-3; the D is unclear. Germline-derived CDR1 and CDR2 are KGHSH and LQKENI. The length of the CDR3 is 16 residues. Trimming shortened V by 3 bases and J by 0 bases, and 12 bases separated the two germline ends.

The chain uses TRBV3-1 (or the pseudogene TRBV3-2) and TRBJ2-1, with TRBD2 matching 8 bases. CDR1 LGHDT and CDR2 YNNKEL come from the germline V gene (reference sequence). The V segment lost 4 bases and the J segment 3 bases; nucleotides outside the gene matches: 11. This CDR3 has 17 amino acids. The CDR3 region is CASSLRGAGGYYNEQFF. The DNA for the CDR3 is TGTGCCAGCAGCCTCCGTGGGGCGGGGGGTTACTACAATGAGCAGTTCTTC.

V gene TRBV27 combines with J gene TRBJ2-7; 8 bases line up with TRBD1. The CDR3 is 14 amino acids. Losses at the gene ends were 2 bases for V and 1 base for J; bases not matched to a gene: 1. The germline gives CDR1 MNHEY, CDR2 SMNVEV (reference sequence). The CDR3: CASSLTGGSYEQYF. DNA of the CDR3: TGTGCCAGCAGTTTAACAGGGGGATCCTACGAGCAGTACTTC.

The gene calls are TRBV7-9 and TRBJ1-2; D uncertain. Germline CDR1 is SEHNR and CDR2 is FQNEAQ (reference sequence). V was shortened by 3 bases and J by 4 bases, with 18 bases between the two germline ends. There are 16 residues in the CDR3. CDR3 sequence reads: CASSLWSQARSYGYTF. The CDR3 nucleotides read TGTGCCAGCAGCTTGTGGTCCCAGGCCCGGTCCTATGGCTACACCTTC. The variable domain in full, with the rest retrieved from reference TRBV7-9 and TRBJ1-2, is DTGVSQNPRHKITKRGQNVTFRCDPISEHNRLYWYRQTLGQGPEFLTYFQNEAQLEKSRLLSDRFSAERPKGSFSTLEIQRTEQGDSAMYLCASSLWSQARSYGYTFGSGTRLTVV.

The rearrangement links TRBV19 to TRBJ1-6; D gene unclear. Trimming pared 4 bases from V and 7 bases from J, leaving 14 bases between. CDR1 is LNHDA and CDR2 is SQIVND in the germline V gene (reference sequence). This CDR3 comprises 15 residues. The CDR3 coding sequence is TGTGCCAGTAGTAGCTCGGCAGGAAAAAATTCACCCCTCCACTTT. Translation: CASSSSAGKNSPLHF. Based on the CDR3 plus reference TRBV19 and TRBJ1-6, the full variable domain is DGGITQSPKYLFRKEGQNVTLSCEQNLNHDAMYWYRQDPGQGLRLIYYSQIVNDFQKGDIAEGYSVSREKKESFPLTVTSAQKNPTAFYLCASSSSAGKNSPLHFGNGTRLTVT.

The V gene is TRBV5-4, the J gene TRBJ2-2; 8 bases align to TRBD1. V dropped 5 bases and J dropped 4; count of bases not matched to a gene: 7. Germline assignment: CDR1 SGHNT and CDR2 YYREEE (reference sequence). The CDR3 runs to 15 residues. The CDR3 protein is CASSRQGPGTGELFF. The CDR3 DNA is TGTGCCAGCAGTCGACAGGGGCCGGGCACCGGGGAGCTGTTTTTT. Variable domain in full (rest from reference TRBV5-4 and TRBJ2-2): ETGVTQSPTHLIKTRGQQVTLRCSSQSGHNTVSWYQQALGQGPQFIFQYYREEENGRGNFPPRFSGLQFPNYSSELNVNALELDDSALYLCASSRQGPGTGELFFGEGSRLTVL.

The rearrangement joins TRBV30 to TRBJ1-2; perhaps TRBD1 as D (5 bases). CDR1 is GTSNPN, CDR2 SVGIG, per germline (reference sequence). The V gene lost 3 bases and the J gene lost 1 base, with 9 bases spanning the gap. The CDR3 extends over 13 amino acids. In nucleotides, the CDR3 is TGTGCCTGGAGAGTCGACAGTAACTATGGCTACACCTTC. This encodes CAWRVDSNYGYTF.

The chain carries TRBV7-2 and TRBJ2-3; the match to TRBD2 covers 14 bases. Germline V gene lookup returns CDR1 SGHTA and CDR2 FQGNSA. CDR3 size: 18 residues. V gave up 1 base and J gave up 1 base; unmatched junction bases: 4. CDR3 coding DNA: TGTGCCAGCAGCTTAGTTTCGACTAGCGGGGGGGGCACAGATACGCAGTATTTT. It translates to CASSLVSTSGGGTDTQYF.